This T cell receptor beta chain was observed in a study of multiple sclerosis patients with progressive multifocal leukoencephalopathy (dated by TCRdb to the late 2010s). Study-wide context: Four to six MS patients treated with natalizumab who did not develop PML were sampled longitudinally as controls. The study was designed to detect JC virus-specific or public T-cell expansions arising at the time of PML onset. Peripheral T and B cells were examined in MS patients who went on to develop PML (4 under natalizumab, 1 after alemtuzumab) as well as in treated patients who did not. From before therapy, through 6 and 12 months, up to PML onset, two natalizumab-treated patients who later developed PML were tracked longitudinally. Study-wide conclusions, independent of this receptor: In most PML patients, lower normalized Shannon entropy suggested less diverse TRB repertoires, while the natalizumab-treated controls had values close to 1. Analysis was limited to peripheral blood, even though cerebrospinal fluid or brain lymphocytes might be more informative for natalizumab-associated PML. When PML developed, neither common TRBV or TRBJ gene usage nor preferential TRBV-TRBJ pairings were detected. Only PML patients had TRB clones above 0.5% frequency, but the clones expanded at PML onset were already present before and during natalizumab therapy. Given the small, descriptive cohort, it remained unclear whether the study findings reflect JC virus infection or general immunocompromise.

Using the immunoSEQ two-step multiplex PCR at survey-level depth, TRB CDR3 regions were amplified from genomic DNA. To estimate template counts and remove amplification bias, each PCR was spiked with synthetic inline TR CDR3 controls covering all V-J pairings. Reads were processed so that amplification and sequencing bias were reduced, and quantification was performed against synthetic TR CDR3 analogs. From the authors' description of their analysis: Raw data were processed in ImmunoSEQ Analyzer, with out-of-frame sequences and CDR3s containing stop codons removed, and gene names were assigned according to IMGT nomenclature. Normalized Shannon entropy, defined as 1 minus Pielou's evenness, served as the summary measure of repertoire diversity. TRB sequences were considered identical only when V gene, J gene and CDR3 were shared. Public PML clonotypes were CDR3s shared by two or more PML-onset samples but absent earlier, in controls, and in public databases. Positional CDR3 amino acid composition was analyzed in Skylign with the observed count method. As stored in TCRdb, this immuneACCESS dataset retains in-frame rearrangements with V and J assigned. A fraction of the clones does not appear; measured against another copy, unresolved V genes explain less than half of the discrepancy, and the remainder lacks a known reason. V, J and clone size were drawn from that table, and D and trimming were deduced from the DNA. The sample includes under 40,000 clones, with almost 95% observed a single time. Just under 2% of the sample is held by the ten biggest clonotypes.

Worth noting for this clone: The specificity of this receptor is unknown. There are no base qualities to consult, and no much larger clone falls within one base.

Per the publication, the time point label means: before natalizumab initiation. All listed patients had previously received interferon beta, and all PML patients were female. Blood samples for T0 were taken before the first natalizumab infusion. Ficoll-Hypaque density gradient centrifugation was used to isolate peripheral blood mononuclear cells. Reading from cysteine to phenylalanine, the CDR3 counts 14 amino acids. The sequence is cut down to CDR3 DNA, 42 bases in frame from base 1. CDR1 and CDR2 (MGHDK, SYGVNS) derive from the germline V gene. V is cut by 10 bases and J by 2 bases, and the space between the germline ends is 16 bases.

The V and J genes are TRBV25-1 and TRBJ2-3; possibly the D gene is TRBD2, per 6 matching bases. The receptor was isolated from a man aged 25 to 45 with multiple sclerosis. Sample: PBMCs. CDR3 reads: CATAEAGDTDTQYF. The nucleotides are TGTGCCACCGCTGAAGCGGGTGACACAGATACGCAGTATTTT.